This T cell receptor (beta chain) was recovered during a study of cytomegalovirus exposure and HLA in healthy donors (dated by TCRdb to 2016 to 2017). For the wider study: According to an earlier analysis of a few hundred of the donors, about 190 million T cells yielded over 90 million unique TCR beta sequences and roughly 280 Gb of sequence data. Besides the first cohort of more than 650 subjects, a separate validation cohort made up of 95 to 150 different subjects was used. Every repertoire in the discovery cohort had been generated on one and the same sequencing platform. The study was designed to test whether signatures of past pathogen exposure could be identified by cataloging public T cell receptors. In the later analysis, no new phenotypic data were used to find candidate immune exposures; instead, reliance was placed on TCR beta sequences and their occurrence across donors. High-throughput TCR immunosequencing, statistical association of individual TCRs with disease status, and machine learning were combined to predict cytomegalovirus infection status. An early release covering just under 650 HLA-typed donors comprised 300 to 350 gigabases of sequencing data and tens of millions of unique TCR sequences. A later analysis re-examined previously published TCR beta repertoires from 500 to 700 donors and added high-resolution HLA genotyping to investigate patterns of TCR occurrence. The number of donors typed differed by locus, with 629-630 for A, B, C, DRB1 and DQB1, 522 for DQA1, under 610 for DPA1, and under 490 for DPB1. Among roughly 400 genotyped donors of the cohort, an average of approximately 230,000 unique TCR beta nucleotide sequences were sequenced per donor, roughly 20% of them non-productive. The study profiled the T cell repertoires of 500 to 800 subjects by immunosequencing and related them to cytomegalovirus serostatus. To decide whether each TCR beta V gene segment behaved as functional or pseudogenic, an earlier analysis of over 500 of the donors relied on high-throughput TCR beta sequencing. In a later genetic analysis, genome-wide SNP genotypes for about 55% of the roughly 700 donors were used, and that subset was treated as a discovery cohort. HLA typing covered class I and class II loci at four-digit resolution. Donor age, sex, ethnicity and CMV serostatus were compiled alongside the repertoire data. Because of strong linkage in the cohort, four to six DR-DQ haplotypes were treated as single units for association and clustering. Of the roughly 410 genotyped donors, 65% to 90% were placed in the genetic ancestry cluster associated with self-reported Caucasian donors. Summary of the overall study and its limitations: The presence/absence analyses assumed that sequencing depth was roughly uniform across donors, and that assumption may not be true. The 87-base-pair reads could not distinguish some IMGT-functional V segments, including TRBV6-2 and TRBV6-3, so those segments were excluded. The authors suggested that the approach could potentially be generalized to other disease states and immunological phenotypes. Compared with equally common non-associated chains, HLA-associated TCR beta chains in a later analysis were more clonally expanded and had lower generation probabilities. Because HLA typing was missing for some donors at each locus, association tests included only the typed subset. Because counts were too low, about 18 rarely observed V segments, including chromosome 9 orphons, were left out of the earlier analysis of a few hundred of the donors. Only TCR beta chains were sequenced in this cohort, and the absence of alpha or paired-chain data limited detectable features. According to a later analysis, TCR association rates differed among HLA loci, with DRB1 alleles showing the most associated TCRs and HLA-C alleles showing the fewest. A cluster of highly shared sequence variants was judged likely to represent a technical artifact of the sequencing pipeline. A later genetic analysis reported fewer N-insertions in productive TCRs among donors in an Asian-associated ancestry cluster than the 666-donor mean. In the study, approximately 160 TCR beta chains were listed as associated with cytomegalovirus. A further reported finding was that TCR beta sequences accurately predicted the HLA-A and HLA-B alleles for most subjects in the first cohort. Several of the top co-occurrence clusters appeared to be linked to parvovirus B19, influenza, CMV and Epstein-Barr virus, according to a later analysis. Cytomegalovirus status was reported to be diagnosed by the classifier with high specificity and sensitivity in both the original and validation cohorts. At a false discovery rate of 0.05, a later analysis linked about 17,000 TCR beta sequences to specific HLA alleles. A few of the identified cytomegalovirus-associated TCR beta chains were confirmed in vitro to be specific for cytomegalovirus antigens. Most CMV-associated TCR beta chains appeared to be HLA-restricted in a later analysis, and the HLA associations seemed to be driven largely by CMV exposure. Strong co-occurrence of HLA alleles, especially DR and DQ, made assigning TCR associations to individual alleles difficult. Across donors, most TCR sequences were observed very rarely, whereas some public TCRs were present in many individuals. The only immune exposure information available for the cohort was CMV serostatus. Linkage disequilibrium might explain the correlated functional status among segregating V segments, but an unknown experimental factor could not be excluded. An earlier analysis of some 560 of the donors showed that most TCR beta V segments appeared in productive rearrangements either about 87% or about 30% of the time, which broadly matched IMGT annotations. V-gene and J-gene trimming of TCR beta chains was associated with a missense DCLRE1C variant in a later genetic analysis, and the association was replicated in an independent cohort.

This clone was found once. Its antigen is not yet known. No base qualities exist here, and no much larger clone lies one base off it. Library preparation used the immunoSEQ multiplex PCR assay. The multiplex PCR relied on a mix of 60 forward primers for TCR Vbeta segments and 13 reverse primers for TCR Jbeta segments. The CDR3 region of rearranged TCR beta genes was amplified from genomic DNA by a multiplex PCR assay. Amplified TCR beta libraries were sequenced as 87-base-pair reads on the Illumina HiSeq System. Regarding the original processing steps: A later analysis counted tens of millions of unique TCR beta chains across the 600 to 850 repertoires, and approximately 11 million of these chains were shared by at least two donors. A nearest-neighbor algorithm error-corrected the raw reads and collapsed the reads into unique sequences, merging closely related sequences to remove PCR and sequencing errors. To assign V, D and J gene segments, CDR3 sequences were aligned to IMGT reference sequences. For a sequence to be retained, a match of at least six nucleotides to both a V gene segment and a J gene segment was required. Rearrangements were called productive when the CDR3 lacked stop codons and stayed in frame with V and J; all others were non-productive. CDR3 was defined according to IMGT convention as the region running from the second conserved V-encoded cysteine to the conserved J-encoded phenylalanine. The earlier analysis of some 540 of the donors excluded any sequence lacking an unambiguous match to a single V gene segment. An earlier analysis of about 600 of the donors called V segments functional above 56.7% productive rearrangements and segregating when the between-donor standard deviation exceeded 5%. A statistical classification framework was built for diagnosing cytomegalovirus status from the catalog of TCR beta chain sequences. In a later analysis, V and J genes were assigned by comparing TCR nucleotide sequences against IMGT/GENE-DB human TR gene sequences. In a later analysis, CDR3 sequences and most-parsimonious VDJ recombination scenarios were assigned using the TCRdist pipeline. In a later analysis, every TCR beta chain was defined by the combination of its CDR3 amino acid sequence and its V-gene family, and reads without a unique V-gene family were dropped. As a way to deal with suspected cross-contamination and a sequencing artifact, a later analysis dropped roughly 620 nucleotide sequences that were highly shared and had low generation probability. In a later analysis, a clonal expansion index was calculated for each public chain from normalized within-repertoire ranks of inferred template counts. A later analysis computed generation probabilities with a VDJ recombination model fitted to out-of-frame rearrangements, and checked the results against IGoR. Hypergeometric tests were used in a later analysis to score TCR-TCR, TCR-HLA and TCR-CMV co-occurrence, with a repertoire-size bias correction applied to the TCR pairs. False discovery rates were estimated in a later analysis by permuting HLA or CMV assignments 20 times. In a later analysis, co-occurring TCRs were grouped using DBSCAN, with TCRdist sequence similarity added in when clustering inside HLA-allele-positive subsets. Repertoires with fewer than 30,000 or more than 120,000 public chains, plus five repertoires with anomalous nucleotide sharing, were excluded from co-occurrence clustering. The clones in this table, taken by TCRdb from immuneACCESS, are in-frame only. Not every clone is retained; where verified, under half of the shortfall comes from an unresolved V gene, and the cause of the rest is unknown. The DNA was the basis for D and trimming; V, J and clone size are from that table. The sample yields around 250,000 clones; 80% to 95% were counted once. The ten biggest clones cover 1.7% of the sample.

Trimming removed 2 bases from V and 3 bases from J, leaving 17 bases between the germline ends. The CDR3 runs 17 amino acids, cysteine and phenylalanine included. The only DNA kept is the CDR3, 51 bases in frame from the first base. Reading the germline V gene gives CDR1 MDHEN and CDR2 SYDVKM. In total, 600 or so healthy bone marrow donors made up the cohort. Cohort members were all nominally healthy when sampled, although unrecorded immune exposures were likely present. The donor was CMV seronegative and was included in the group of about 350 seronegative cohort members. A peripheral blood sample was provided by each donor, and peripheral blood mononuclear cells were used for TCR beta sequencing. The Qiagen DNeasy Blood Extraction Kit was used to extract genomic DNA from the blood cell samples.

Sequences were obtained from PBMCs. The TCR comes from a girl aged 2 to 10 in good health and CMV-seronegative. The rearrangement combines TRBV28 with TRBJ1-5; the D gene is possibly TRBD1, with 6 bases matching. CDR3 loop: CASSLGAGVGYNQPQHF. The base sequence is TGTGCCAGCAGTTTAGGTGCAGGGGTGGGATACAATCAGCCCCAGCATTTT.